This is a list of T cell receptor beta chains from one sample in a study of blood T cell repertoires in COVID-19. The protocol was immunoSEQ multiplex PCR, while the TCRdb copy is restricted to in-frame clones and leaves out a portion. The sample gives around 700,000 clones, around 89% of which show up once; 0.2% to 0.3% is in the top ten. Source material: peripheral blood. These receptors originate from a woman between 18 and 29 years old with acute or convalescent COVID-19. The CDR3 runs from the conserved cysteine through the conserved F or W. A D gene is named only where the DNA matches it firmly. Clone sizes are given selectively: once, few, many, or a class where the clone is expanded.

clone_size: .
v_call: TRBV9
j_call: TRBJ1-1
d_call: .
cdr3_aa: CASSTSRGPNTEAFF
cdr3_nt: TGTGCCAGCAGCACCTCCAGGGGCCCGAACACTGAAGCTTTCTTT

clone_size: .
v_call: TRBV12-5
j_call: TRBJ2-1
d_call: TRBD2
cdr3_aa: CASGTRQLAGGPNEQFF
cdr3_nt: TGTGCTAGTGGTACCCGACAACTAGCGGGGGGGCCCAATGAGCAGTTCTTC

clone_size: .
v_call: TRBV3-1/TRBV3-2
j_call: TRBJ1-2
d_call: .
cdr3_aa: CASSQASRDRGYTF
cdr3_nt: TGTGCCAGCAGCCAAGCGAGCAGGGATCGTGGCTACACCTTC

clone_size: .
v_call: TRBV9
j_call: TRBJ2-7
d_call: .
cdr3_aa: CASSVDGTTYEQYF
cdr3_nt: TGTGCCAGCAGCGTAGATGGGACAACCTACGAGCAGTACTTC

clone_size: .
v_call: TRBV10-3
j_call: TRBJ2-1
d_call: TRBD1
cdr3_aa: CAISESQGAGYNEQFF
cdr3_nt: TGTGCCATCAGTGAGTCGCAGGGGGCGGGGTACAATGAGCAGTTCTTC

clone_size: few
v_call: TRBV25-1
j_call: TRBJ1-2
d_call: .
cdr3_aa: CASSEPRGGGIGYTF
cdr3_nt: TGTGCCAGCAGTGAACCCCGGGGCGGGGGGATTGGCTACACCTTC

clone_size: .
v_call: TRBV4-3
j_call: TRBJ1-1
d_call: TRBD1
cdr3_aa: CASSQDRSTGGRSTEAFF
cdr3_nt: TGCGCCAGCAGCCAAGATAGGAGTACAGGGGGACGAAGTACTGAAGCTTTCTTT

clone_size: .
v_call: TRBV5-1
j_call: TRBJ1-1
d_call: .
cdr3_aa: CASSRGREAFF
cdr3_nt: TGCGCCAGCAGCCGGGGTAGGGAAGCTTTCTTT

clone_size: .
v_call: TRBV7-9
j_call: TRBJ1-4
d_call: TRBD1
cdr3_aa: CASSLGGQAENEKLFF
cdr3_nt: TGTGCCAGCAGCTTAGGGGGACAGGCCGAAAATGAAAAACTGTTTTTT

clone_size: .
v_call: TRBV3-1/TRBV3-2
j_call: TRBJ1-6
d_call: TRBD1
cdr3_aa: CASSHLDRVGSPLHF
cdr3_nt: TGTGCCAGCAGCCACCTGGACAGGGTCGGTTCACCCCTCCACTTT

clone_size: .
v_call: TRBV7-2
j_call: TRBJ1-5
d_call: .
cdr3_aa: CASSLIANQPQHF
cdr3_nt: TGTGCCAGCAGCTTAATAGCCAATCAGCCCCAGCATTTT

clone_size: .
v_call: TRBV10-3
j_call: TRBJ2-7
d_call: .
cdr3_aa: CAIKGLDYEQYF
cdr3_nt: TGTGCCATCAAGGGACTGGACTACGAGCAGTACTTC

clone_size: .
v_call: TRBV19
j_call: TRBJ1-5
d_call: TRBD1
cdr3_aa: CASSVGQGAPQDQPQHF
cdr3_nt: TGTGCCAGTAGTGTCGGACAGGGTGCGCCCCAAGATCAGCCCCAGCATTTT

clone_size: .
v_call: TRBV19
j_call: TRBJ1-1
d_call: .
cdr3_aa: CASSGIDSSTEAFF
cdr3_nt: TGTGCCAGTAGTGGTATAGACAGTTCCACTGAAGCTTTCTTT

clone_size: .
v_call: TRBV11-2
j_call: TRBJ1-2
d_call: .
cdr3_aa: CASSSPGLDGYTF
cdr3_nt: TGTGCCAGCAGCTCTCCGGGACTCGATGGCTACACCTTC

clone_size: .
v_call: TRBV23-1
j_call: TRBJ1-6
d_call: .
cdr3_aa: CASGGQECDSPLHF
cdr3_nt: TGCGCCAGCGGAGGCCAGGAATGCGATTCACCCCTCCACTTT

clone_size: .
v_call: TRBV10-3
j_call: TRBJ2-3
d_call: .
cdr3_aa: CAILSSTDTQYF
cdr3_nt: TGTGCCATCCTCTCCAGCACAGATACGCAGTATTTT

clone_size: .
v_call: TRBV6-5
j_call: TRBJ1-2
d_call: .
cdr3_aa: CASSYAPPGNFYGYTF
cdr3_nt: TGTGCCAGCAGTTACGCCCCACCGGGGAACTTCTATGGCTACACCTTC

clone_size: .
v_call: TRBV11-3
j_call: TRBJ2-3
d_call: TRBD2
cdr3_aa: CASSFSGGRVTDTQYF
cdr3_nt: TGTGCCAGCAGCTTCTCGGGGGGGCGAGTTACAGATACGCAGTATTTT

clone_size: .
v_call: TRBV12-3/TRBV12-4
j_call: TRBJ2-1
d_call: TRBD2
cdr3_aa: CATNGGGINEQFF
cdr3_nt: TGTGCCACTAATGGGGGAGGGATTAATGAGCAGTTCTTC

clone_size: .
v_call: TRBV2
j_call: TRBJ1-2
d_call: .
cdr3_aa: CASSEKQGLIYGYTF
cdr3_nt: TGTGCCAGCAGTGAAAAGCAGGGATTGATCTATGGCTACACCTTC

clone_size: .
v_call: TRBV12-5
j_call: TRBJ1-5
d_call: .
cdr3_aa: CASGPGQSGNQPQHF
cdr3_nt: TGTGCTAGTGGTCCCGGACAGTCGGGCAATCAGCCCCAGCATTTT

clone_size: few
v_call: TRBV27
j_call: TRBJ1-1
d_call: TRBD1
cdr3_aa: CASSQGTGNTEAFF
cdr3_nt: TGTGCCAGCAGTCAGGGGACAGGGAACACTGAAGCTTTCTTT

clone_size: once
v_call: TRBV3-1/TRBV3-2
j_call: TRBJ1-6
d_call: .
cdr3_aa: CASSQDRGAATPLHF
cdr3_nt: TGTGCCAGCAGCCAAGATCGGGGGGCAGCTACACCCCTCCACTTT

clone_size: .
v_call: TRBV24-1
j_call: TRBJ1-5
d_call: TRBD1
cdr3_aa: CATSDLVSGLIGQGNQPQHF
cdr3_nt: TGTGCCACCAGTGATTTGGTTTCCGGACTCATCGGACAGGGTAATCAGCCCCAGCATTTT

clone_size: .
v_call: TRBV13
j_call: TRBJ2-1
d_call: .
cdr3_aa: CASSAQATVFNEQFF
cdr3_nt: TGTGCCAGCAGCGCACAGGCCACCGTTTTTAATGAGCAGTTCTTC

clone_size: .
v_call: TRBV11-3
j_call: TRBJ2-1
d_call: .
cdr3_aa: CASSARGAGYDEQFF
cdr3_nt: TGTGCCAGCAGCGCGCGTGGGGCAGGCTATGATGAGCAGTTCTTC

clone_size: .
v_call: TRBV5-1
j_call: TRBJ2-5
d_call: .
cdr3_aa: CASSFEWEVRTQYF
cdr3_nt: TGCGCCAGCAGCTTTGAATGGGAGGTTCGCACCCAGTACTTC

clone_size: .
v_call: TRBV7-9
j_call: TRBJ1-1
d_call: TRBD1
cdr3_aa: CASSPEGQGAQKKAFF
cdr3_nt: TGTGCCAGCAGCCCGGAGGGACAGGGGGCGCAGAAAAAAGCTTTCTTT

clone_size: .
v_call: TRBV27
j_call: TRBJ2-1
d_call: TRBD2
cdr3_aa: CASTQRGGISGQFF
cdr3_nt: TGTGCCAGCACCCAGCGGGGAGGGATTTCGGGGCAGTTCTTC

clone_size: .
v_call: TRBV4-2
j_call: TRBJ2-7
d_call: .
cdr3_aa: CASSQDPGVGSYEQYF
cdr3_nt: TGTGCCAGCAGCCAAGATCCCGGTGTGGGGAGCTACGAGCAGTACTTC

clone_size: .
v_call: TRBV9
j_call: TRBJ1-2
d_call: .
cdr3_aa: CASSDQGLSYTF
cdr3_nt: TGTGCCAGCAGCGATCAGGGGCTAAGCTACACCTTC

clone_size: .
v_call: TRBV30
j_call: TRBJ1-4
d_call: TRBD1
cdr3_aa: CAWGSGTGKRGMTKLFF
cdr3_nt: TGTGCCTGGGGATCCGGGACAGGGAAGAGGGGAATGACCAAACTGTTTTTT

clone_size: .
v_call: TRBV3-1/TRBV3-2
j_call: TRBJ2-1
d_call: TRBD2
cdr3_aa: CASSQALGGRGGLGEQFF
cdr3_nt: TGTGCCAGCAGCCAAGCCCTAGGTGGGCGGGGGGGCTTGGGTGAGCAGTTCTTC

clone_size: .
v_call: TRBV10-1
j_call: TRBJ1-1
d_call: .
cdr3_aa: CASSLSEAFF
cdr3_nt: TGCGCCAGCAGCCTATCTGAAGCTTTCTTT

clone_size: .
v_call: TRBV30
j_call: TRBJ1-1
d_call: TRBD1
cdr3_aa: CAWNSMRDRRNTEAFF
cdr3_nt: TGTGCCTGGAACTCAATGCGGGACAGGCGGAACACTGAAGCTTTCTTT

clone_size: .
v_call: TRBV10-3
j_call: TRBJ1-1
d_call: .
cdr3_aa: CAISESAGSTEAFF
cdr3_nt: TGTGCCATCAGTGAGTCGGCCGGGAGCACTGAAGCTTTCTTT

clone_size: .
v_call: TRBV7-2
j_call: TRBJ2-7
d_call: TRBD1
cdr3_aa: CASSLQGTGYEQYF
cdr3_nt: TGTGCCAGCAGCTTACAGGGGACAGGCTACGAGCAGTACTTC

clone_size: .
v_call: TRBV7-2
j_call: TRBJ1-1
d_call: .
cdr3_aa: CASSPLPQGTRVNTEAFF
cdr3_nt: TGTGCCAGCAGCCCTCTACCACAGGGAACCAGGGTGAACACTGAAGCTTTCTTT

clone_size: .
v_call: TRBV19
j_call: TRBJ1-1
d_call: TRBD1
cdr3_aa: CASSEDRGSTEAFF
cdr3_nt: TGTGCCAGTAGTGAGGACAGGGGGAGCACTGAAGCTTTCTTT

clone_size: .
v_call: TRBV4-2
j_call: TRBJ2-2
d_call: TRBD2
cdr3_aa: CASSQVSGDTGELFF
cdr3_nt: TGTGCCAGCAGCCAAGTTAGCGGGGACACCGGGGAGCTGTTTTTT

clone_size: .
v_call: TRBV4-1
j_call: TRBJ1-5
d_call: .
cdr3_aa: CASSQGPGHQHF
cdr3_nt: TGCGCCAGCAGCCAAGGCCCAGGGCACCAGCATTTT

clone_size: .
v_call: TRBV7-2
j_call: TRBJ1-4
d_call: .
cdr3_aa: CASSPKTQGPREKLFF
cdr3_nt: TGTGCCAGCAGCCCGAAAACACAGGGTCCCCGTGAAAAACTGTTTTTT

clone_size: .
v_call: TRBV11-3
j_call: TRBJ2-1
d_call: TRBD1
cdr3_aa: CASSSRQGATHEQFF
cdr3_nt: TGTGCCAGCAGCTCGCGACAGGGGGCAACCCATGAGCAGTTCTTC

clone_size: .
v_call: TRBV7-9
j_call: TRBJ2-3
d_call: .
cdr3_aa: CASSYPRSSTDTQYF
cdr3_nt: TGTGCCAGCAGCTATCCCCGGTCTAGCACAGATACGCAGTATTTT

clone_size: .
v_call: TRBV5-1
j_call: TRBJ2-4
d_call: .
cdr3_aa: CASSLTGQPGYIQYF
cdr3_nt: TGCGCCAGCAGCTTGACCGGACAGCCCGGGTACATTCAGTACTTC

clone_size: .
v_call: TRBV5-1
j_call: TRBJ1-3
d_call: TRBD1
cdr3_aa: CASSLEGARDGNTIYF
cdr3_nt: TGCGCCAGCAGCTTGGAGGGGGCAAGAGATGGAAACACCATATATTTT

clone_size: .
v_call: TRBV10-1
j_call: TRBJ2-7
d_call: .
cdr3_aa: CASSAPALSYEQYF
cdr3_nt: TGCGCCAGCAGTGCCCCTGCACTTTCCTACGAGCAGTACTTC

clone_size: .
v_call: TRBV9
j_call: TRBJ2-7
d_call: TRBD2
cdr3_aa: CASSVGGRDPEQYF
cdr3_nt: TGTGCCAGCAGCGTAGGGGGGAGGGATCCCGAGCAGTACTTC

clone_size: .
v_call: TRBV20-1
j_call: TRBJ1-1
d_call: .
cdr3_aa: CSASKGWGGNTEAFF
cdr3_nt: TGCAGTGCTAGTAAAGGTTGGGGGGGGAACACTGAAGCTTTCTTT

clone_size: .
v_call: TRBV28
j_call: TRBJ1-1
d_call: .
cdr3_aa: CASSSPVGGPTEAFF
cdr3_nt: TGTGCCAGCAGTTCACCGGTGGGGGGGCCCACTGAAGCTTTCTTT

clone_size: .
v_call: TRBV29-1
j_call: TRBJ1-2
d_call: TRBD1
cdr3_aa: CSVVVTGEDDIGYTF
cdr3_nt: TGCAGCGTTGTAGTCACAGGGGAGGACGATATTGGCTACACCTTC

clone_size: .
v_call: TRBV11-2
j_call: TRBJ2-2
d_call: .
cdr3_aa: CASRPSSGELFF
cdr3_nt: TGTGCCAGCAGACCTAGCTCCGGGGAGCTGTTTTTT

clone_size: .
v_call: TRBV7-2
j_call: TRBJ2-5
d_call: .
cdr3_aa: CASSRNYPPTETQYF
cdr3_nt: TGTGCCAGCAGCCGGAACTACCCCCCCACTGAGACCCAGTACTTC

clone_size: .
v_call: TRBV30
j_call: TRBJ1-5
d_call: TRBD1
cdr3_aa: CAWSKGQHSNQPQHF
cdr3_nt: TGTGCCTGGAGTAAGGGACAGCATAGCAATCAGCCCCAGCATTTT

clone_size: .
v_call: TRBV5-1
j_call: TRBJ1-2
d_call: .
cdr3_aa: CASSAVGGFGGDYGYTF
cdr3_nt: TGCGCCAGCAGCGCGGTGGGCGGATTCGGAGGGGACTATGGCTACACCTTC